Sequencing of this T cell receptor (beta chain) was carried out in a study of shared clonotypes between healthy human individuals. This table comes from immunoSEQ multiplex PCR, and its TCRdb copy is limited to in-frame clones, with some not included. The sample has fewer than 850,000 clones; about 90% are singletons. The CDR3 runs to 15 residues. Germline loops: CDR1 MGHDK, CDR2 SYGVNS. V gave up 1 base and J gave up 0 bases, with 9 bases separating them. The sequencing sample was made of memory CD8+ T cells from PBMCs. Described subset: CD45RO+ cells pooled with CCR7-negative TemRA cells. The clonotype was recovered from a man aged 18-30 years in good health. Some clones in this sample may be carry-over from other donors' samples. The chain is built from TRBV25-1 and TRBJ1-1; tentative D call: TRBD1 (6 bases). CDR3 in DNA: TGTGCCAGCAGTGAATGGGGACAAATGAACACTGAAGCTTTCTTT. Residues: CASSEWGQMNTEAFF.